Here is one T cell receptor beta chain with its context. Its antigen is unidentified. This sample is drawn from a study of beta chain features in type 1 diabetes. The isolated RNA, all of it, was reverse transcribed, so expressed TCRB transcripts were what got sequenced. Repertoires were generated with immunoSEQ multiplex PCR, while TCRdb's copy carries only in-frame clones and drops some. The sample lists a few hundred thousand clones; around 26% were seen once. The CDR3 consists of 16 residues. Trimming took 4 bases from V and 3 from J, leaving 20 bases between them. The germline V gene encodes CDR1 SGHRS and CDR2 YFSETQ. Study results and caveats: Sequencing the cDNA could make cells with high TCR expression show up more than they should.

This rearrangement joins TRBV5-1 to TRBJ2-7; D gene unclear. What was sequenced was central memory CD4+ T cells from blood. The sequence was obtained from a man in his thirties or forties in good health. CDR3 amino acids: CASSPGGQDVNYEQYF. Written as DNA, the CDR3 is TGCGCCAGCAGCCCGGGTGGCCAGGACGTAAACTACGAGCAGTACTTC.